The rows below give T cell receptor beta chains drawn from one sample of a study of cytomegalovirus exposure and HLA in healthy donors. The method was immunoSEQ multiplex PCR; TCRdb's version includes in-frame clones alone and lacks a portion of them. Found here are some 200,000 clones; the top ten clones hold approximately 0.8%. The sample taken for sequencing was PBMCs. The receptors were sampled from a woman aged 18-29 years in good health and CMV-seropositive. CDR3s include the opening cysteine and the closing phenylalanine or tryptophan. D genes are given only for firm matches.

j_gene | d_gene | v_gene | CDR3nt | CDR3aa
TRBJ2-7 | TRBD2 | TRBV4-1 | TGCGCCAGCAGCCACCTATCCGCGGGGGGGTCCTACGAGCAGTACTTC | CASSHLSAGGSYEQYF
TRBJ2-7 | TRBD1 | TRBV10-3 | TGTGCCGCCTGTCCGGGACAGCTCTCCTACGAGCAGTACTTC | CAACPGQLSYEQYF
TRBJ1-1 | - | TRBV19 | TGTGCCAGTAGTATGTCCAGGGGAGCTTTCTTT | CASSMSRGAFF
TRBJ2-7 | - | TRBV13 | TGTGCCAGCAGCTTATTGGTGGGAGGCGACGAGCAGTACTTC | CASSLLVGGDEQYF
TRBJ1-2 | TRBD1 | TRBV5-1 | TGCGCCAGCAGCTTGACAGGGGGCCTTTTTTTTGGCTACACCTTC | CASSLTGGLFFGYTF
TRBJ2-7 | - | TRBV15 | TGTGCCACCAGCAGAGGGGCCCCCTTGGTTAACGAGCAGTACTTC | CATSRGAPLVNEQYF
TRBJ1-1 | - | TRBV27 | TGTGCCAGCAGATCTTTCCGGACTGAAGCTTTCTTT | CASRSFRTEAFF
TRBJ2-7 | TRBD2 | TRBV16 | TGTGCCAGCAGCCCGCCTGTCGGTGGGGGGGGCGAGCAGTACTTC | CASSPPVGGGGEQYF
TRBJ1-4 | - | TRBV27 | TGTGCCAGCACTACCTTTCGGACAGATGAAAAACTGTTTTTT | CASTTFRTDEKLFF
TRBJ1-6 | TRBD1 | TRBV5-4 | TGTGCCAGCAGCTTGAAAGGGGGCTTTTCCTATAATTCACCCCTCCACTTT | CASSLKGGFSYNSPLHF
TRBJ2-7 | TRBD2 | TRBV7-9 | TGTGCCAGCAGCACAGAGACTAGCGCCACCTACGAGCAGTACTTC | CASSTETSATYEQYF
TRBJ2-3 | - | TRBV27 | TGTGCCAGCAGTTTATCTAGTTGGGATACGCAGTATTTT | CASSLSSWDTQYF
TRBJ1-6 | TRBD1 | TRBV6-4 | TGTGCCAGCAGCGCCGGGACAGGGAGTTCACCCCTCCACTTT | CASSAGTGSSPLHF
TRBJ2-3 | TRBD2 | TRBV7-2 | TGTGCCAGCAGCTTAGAGGGTGGCGGGGGGGCTGGAGATACGCAGTATTTT | CASSLEGGGGAGDTQYF
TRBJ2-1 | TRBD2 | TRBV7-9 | TGTGCCAGCAGCTATCCGGGGGGACCTTTCAATGAGCAGTTCTTC | CASSYPGGPFNEQFF
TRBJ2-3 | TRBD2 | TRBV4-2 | TGTGCCAGCAGCCAAGATACATCCGCGGGAGCAGATACGCAGTATTTT | CASSQDTSAGADTQYF
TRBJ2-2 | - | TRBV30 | TGTGCCTGCGCAACACTAGCTTTCACCGGGGAGCTGTTTTTT | CACATLAFTGELFF
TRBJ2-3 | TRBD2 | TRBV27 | TGTGCCAGCAGTCCACTCCTAGCGGGAGGGAGCACAGATACGCAGTATTTT | CASSPLLAGGSTDTQYF
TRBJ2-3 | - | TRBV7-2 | TGTGCCAGCAGCTTAGCTGGAGTTTACACAGATACGCAGTATTTT | CASSLAGVYTDTQYF
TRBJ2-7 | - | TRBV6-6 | TGTGCCAGCAGTATATACACGGGGATCTCCTACGAGCAGTACTTC | CASSIYTGISYEQYF
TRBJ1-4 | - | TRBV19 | TGTGCCAGTACTATCGGAGGGAATGAAAAACTGTTTTTT | CASTIGGNEKLFF
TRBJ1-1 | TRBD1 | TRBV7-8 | TGTGCCAGCAGCCAGGGGGGCACGCCGAAAGCTTTCTTT | CASSQGGTPKAFF
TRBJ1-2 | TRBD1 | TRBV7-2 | TGTGCCAGTGAGACAGGGGCGGACTATGGCTACACCTTC | CASETGADYGYTF
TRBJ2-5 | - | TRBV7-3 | TGTGCCAGCAGCTTGAACTTACAAGAGACCCAGTACTTC | CASSLNLQETQYF
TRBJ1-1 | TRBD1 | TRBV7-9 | TGTGCCAGCAGCTTAACAGGGGACACTGAAGCTTTCTTT | CASSLTGDTEAFF
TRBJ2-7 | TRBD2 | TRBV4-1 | TGCGCCAGCAGCCCCTTACTAGCGGGAGGCGAGCAGTACTTC | CASSPLLAGGEQYF
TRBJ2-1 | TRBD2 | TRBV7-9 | TGTGCCAGCAGCCCCTCGGGACTAGCGGGAGTTGTATCCTACAATGAGCAGTTCTTC | CASSPSGLAGVVSYNEQFF
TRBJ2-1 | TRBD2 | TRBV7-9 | TGTGCCAGCAGCTTAGCACTAGCGGGGGGGCTGGAGCAGTTCTTC | CASSLALAGGLEQFF
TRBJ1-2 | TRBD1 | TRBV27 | TGTGCCAGCAGTTTGGGGACGACAGGGACCTATGGCTACACCTTC | CASSLGTTGTYGYTF
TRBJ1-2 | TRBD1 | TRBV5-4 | TGTGCCAGCAGCTCGGACAGGGGGCTTTATGGCTACACCTTC | CASSSDRGLYGYTF
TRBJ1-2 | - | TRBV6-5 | TGTGCCAGCAGTTACCACACCTCTAACTATGGCTACACCTTC | CASSYHTSNYGYTF
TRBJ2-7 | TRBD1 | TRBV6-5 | TGTGCCAGCGGGCAGGGGGTTGGGCAGTACTTC | CASGQGVGQYF